This entry describes one T cell receptor (beta chain). As yet, its antigen is unknown. The second PCR ran roughly 6 to 11 cycles with a sample-barcoded 5' primer and J-beta primers. TCRdb passed the 5' RACE reads through MiXCR, listing each CDR3 protein once. Counted here are roughly 2 million distinct CDR3 sequences, roughly 50% occurring once; the ten biggest clones make up over 2%. The record originates from a study of blood T cells in healthy people across ages. Study findings and constraints: TCR beta diversity per million T cells fell roughly linearly with age.

Germline CDR1 is SGHRS and CDR2 is YFSETQ. This CDR3 contains 15 residues. Sequenced: blood. The chain uses TRBV5-1 and TRBJ2-5, with TRBD1 as a possible D gene (5 bases). The DNA end is a closer match to TRBJ2-7, so the J assignment may be wrong. The clonotype comes from a woman in her thirties or forties in good health. CDR3: CASSLAGIPSYEQYF. In DNA form, the CDR3 reads TGCGCCAGCAGCTTGGCAGGGATCCCCTCCTACGAGCAGTACTTC.